This T cell receptor (beta chain) was captured by sequencing in a study of response to subunit inactivated influenza vaccine (dated by TCRdb to 2017 to 2018). The study in broad terms: To follow how T cells responded to a trivalent subunit inactivated influenza vaccine, the researchers relied on deep quantitative profiling of the T cell receptor repertoire. The full study reports these points: The authors suggested that each seasonal influenza vaccination may recruit only a limited number of new T cells.

The library was built by means of RT-PCR. Sequencing was carried out with an Illumina HiSeq 2500. The public reads were quality trimmed at Q25 with fastp and then assembled into clones with MiXCR by TCRdb, keeping productive beta chains. When rows share a CDR3 protein, they turn into one entry using the most common DNA and genes. For this sample the table gives more than 400,000 distinct CDR3 sequences, of which 9.5% to 13% were detected only once. Clones ranked in the top ten supply roughly 12% of the sample. The time point label on this specimen signifies: 45 to 55 days after influenza vaccine administration. V sheds 6 bases and J sheds 14 bases, leaving 18 bases between their ends. The CDR3 sequence holds 12 residues, the cysteine and phenylalanine included. The read is trimmed to its CDR3 DNA, 36 bases read in frame from base 1. This clonotype showed up many times. Its target antigen remains unknown. No base-level quality is on record; no much larger clone is a single base apart.

Sequences were derived from PBMCs from blood, sampled 45 days after vaccination. The chain is encoded by TRBV12-3 or TRBV12-4 joined to TRBJ2-3, with the identity of the D gene unclear. The sequence came from a man in his forties or fifties who received an inactivated influenza vaccine. Donor details come from another sample of the same person, matched by shared clones. The CDR3 reads CASSSPPTLAYF. The base sequence is TGTGCCAGCAGCTCCCCTCCCACTCTTGCGTATTTT.